The next 19 T cell receptor beta chains were all read from a single sample in a study of cytomegalovirus exposure and HLA in healthy donors. TCRdb's table, derived via immunoSEQ multiplex PCR, lists solely in-frame clones and lacks some. The sample consists of 190,000 or so clones, more than 65% of them appearing once. Sequenced sample: PBMCs. These receptors came from a woman aged 18 to 35 in good health and CMV-seropositive.

The J gene is TRBJ1-6, the V gene TRBV19; 7 positions match TRBD1. V dropped 4 bases and J dropped 6; count of bases not matched to a gene: 6. Germline loops: CDR1 LNHDA, CDR2 SQIVND (reference sequence). This CDR3 has 15 residues. CDR3 sequence reads: CASSTGQSLNSPLHF. The CDR3 DNA reads as TGTGCCAGTAGTACGGGACAGTCCCTTAATTCACCCCTCCACTTT. The full variable domain, completed using reference TRBV19 and TRBJ1-6, is DGGITQSPKYLFRKEGQNVTLSCEQNLNHDAMYWYRQDPGQGLRLIYYSQIVNDFQKGDIAEGYSVSREKKESFPLTVTSAQKNPTAFYLCASSTGQSLNSPLHFGNGTRLTVT.

The rearrangement uses TRBV7-8 and TRBJ2-6; no reliable D call. This CDR3 comprises 15 residues. Trimming cost V 4 bases and J 4 bases, with 11 bases left between them. Per germline, CDR1 SGHVS and CDR2 FQNEAQ. The CDR3, as DNA: TGTGCCAGCAGCTCTAACTTACAGGGGGCCAACGTCCTGACTTTC. Its protein product is CASSSNLQGANVLTF.

This chain uses TRBV5-6 with TRBJ1-1; D call uncertain. Deletions cut 3 bases from V and 10 bases from J, with 19 bases between. This CDR3 has 14 residues. In germline, CDR1 is SGHDT, CDR2 YYEEEE. The CDR3 DNA reads as TGTGCCAGCAGCTCTCGTGGAGCTCGGCTCCGAGCTTTCTTT. Translating gives CASSSRGARLRAFF.

The chain joins TRBV11-2 to TRBJ2-2; D possibly corresponds to TRBD1 (5 bases). Trimming shortened V by 5 bases and J by 1 base, and 14 bases separated the two germline ends. The length of the CDR3 is 16 residues. Germline V CDR1 and CDR2: SGHAT, FQNNGV. The chain's CDR3 is CASSHKPGLNTGELFF. The CDR3 DNA reads TGTGCCAGCAGCCACAAACCAGGGTTGAACACCGGGGAGCTGTTTTTT.

The chain couples TRBV5-4 to TRBJ1-1; perhaps TRBD1 as D (5 bases). The V and J ends lost 4 bases and 3 bases respectively, with 19 bases between them. This CDR3 has 16 amino acids. Germline assignment: CDR1 SGHNT and CDR2 YYREEE (reference sequence). The CDR3: CASSRQGFRLDTEAFF. CDR3 DNA sequence: TGTGCCAGCAGCCGCCAGGGTTTCCGTCTGGACACTGAAGCTTTCTTT.

This chain connects TRBV6-6 to TRBJ2-1; 10 bases map to TRBD2. V dropped 5 bases and J dropped 8; count of bases not matched to a gene: 9. Per germline, CDR1 MNHNY and CDR2 SVGAGI (reference sequence). This CDR3 comprises 15 residues. CDR3 bases: TGTGCCAGCAGTGACAGCGGGGGGGATATCCATGAGCAGTTCTTC. It yields the protein CASSDSGGDIHEQFF.

J is TRBJ1-1 and V is TRBV5-1; D is unresolved. The V end was cut by 4 bases, the J end by 2 bases, with 9 bases between. Germline-derived CDR1 and CDR2 are SGHRS and YFSETQ. The CDR3 has 13 residues. The CDR3 is CASSRDTNTEAFF. The DNA for the CDR3 is TGCGCCAGCAGCCGAGACACAAACACTGAAGCTTTCTTT.

This clone turned up a few times. The rearrangement uses TRBV12-5 and TRBJ1-1, with D uncertain. Germline CDR1 and CDR2: LGHNT and FRNRAP. V lost 4 bases and J lost 0, with 6 bases in between. This CDR3 spans 13 amino acids. In nucleotides, the CDR3 is TGTGCTAGTGGTTCCCTAGTGAACACTGAAGCTTTCTTT. Its protein product is CASGSLVNTEAFF.

The rearrangement joins TRBV27 to TRBJ1-3; no firm D call. The CDR3 runs to 14 residues. Germline V gives CDR1 MNHEY, CDR2 SMNVEV (reference sequence). Trimming left V 3 bases short and J 0 bases short, with 6 bases between. The CDR3 is CASSLAGSGNTIYF. The CDR3 nucleotides are TGTGCCAGCAGTTTGGCGGGCTCTGGAAACACCATATATTTT.

Regarding this clone: Other nucleotide sequences from this sample produce the same CDR3. V usage is TRBV18 and J usage is TRBJ1-3; TRBD1 matches 10 bases. V gave up 1 base and J gave up 0 bases; unmatched junction bases: 3. The CDR3 has 17 amino acids. CDR1 and CDR2 from the germline V gene are KGHSH and LQKENI. CDR3 bases: TGTGCCAGCTCACCACGGACAGGGGGGGACTCTGGAAACACCATATATTTT. Residues: CASSPRTGGDSGNTIYF.

This sequence joins TRBV7-2 and TRBJ2-7; D is uncertain. The CDR3 sequence is 13 residues long. Trimming left V 4 bases short and J 6 bases short, with 13 bases between. The V gene's germline CDR1 is SGHTA and CDR2 FQGNSA. The CDR3 DNA is TGTGCCAGCAGCTATGATTGGTCCAGCGAGCAGTACTTC. This translates into CASSYDWSSEQYF.

The V and J genes are TRBV29-1 and TRBJ2-5, with no clear D. Trimming removed 8 bases at V and 0 bases at J, with 7 bases between. The germline V gene encodes CDR1 SQVTM and CDR2 ANQGSEA. The CDR3 is 11 amino acids. CDR3 region: CSSRHQETQYF. CDR3 nucleotides: TGCAGCTCGAGGCACCAAGAGACCCAGTACTTC.

The chain uses TRBV28 and TRBJ1-1; tentative D call: TRBD1 (6 bases). CDR1 is MDHEN and CDR2 is SYDVKM in the germline V gene. V was trimmed by 5 bases and J by 11 bases, leaving 18 bases between them. CDR3 size: 13 residues. For the CDR3, the DNA is TGTGCCAGCAGTATGGGGGCGAGCGTATGGGCTTTCTTT. Protein product: CASSMGASVWAFF.

The chain links TRBV7-3 to TRBJ2-5, with no clear D. V shed 8 bases and J shed 5 bases, with 9 bases lying between them. The CDR3 runs to 11 residues. The germline CDR1 and CDR2 sequences are SGHTA and FQGTGA. CDR3 protein: CASRIGETQYF. The DNA of the CDR3 is TGTGCCAGCCGAATCGGGGAGACCCAGTACTTC. Supplemented by reference TRBV7-3 and TRBJ2-5, the full variable domain reads GAGVSQTPSNKVTEKGKYVELRCDPISGHTALYWYRQSLGQGPEFLIYFQGTGAADDSGLPNDRFFAVRPEGSVSTLKIQRTERGDSAVYLCASRIGETQYFGPGTRLLVL.

The chain couples TRBV9 to TRBJ2-5; D is ambiguous. This CDR3 spans 14 amino acids. The V end lost 0 bases, the J end lost 5 bases, and 11 bases lay between the germline ends. CDR1 and CDR2 (germline): SGDLS, YYNGEE. The CDR3 is CASSVVSGSETQYF. The CDR3 coding sequence is TGTGCCAGCAGCGTAGTTTCGGGTTCTGAGACCCAGTACTTC.

The chain joins TRBV15 to TRBJ2-3, with 11 bases fitting TRBD1. The CDR3 loop spans 16 amino acids. Germline lookup yields CDR1 LNHNV and CDR2 YYDKDF (reference sequence). V shed 5 bases, J shed 3 bases, and the junction held 7 bases outside the gene matches. The CDR3 nucleotides read TGTGCCACCAGCGGAGGACAGGGGGCTAGTACAGATACGCAGTATTTT. Protein sequence: CATSGGQGASTDTQYF.

This chain links TRBV6-1 with TRBJ2-4; possibly TRBD2 for D (6 bases). Germline V gives CDR1 MNHNS, CDR2 SASEGT. The CDR3 consists of 19 residues. V was cut by 0 bases and J by 2 bases, with 20 bases left in between. The CDR3 coding sequence is TGTGCCAGCAGTGAAGCGCGGGGTGTAATAATGTCGTCCAAAAACATTCAGTACTTC. Amino acid sequence: CASSEARGVIMSSKNIQYF.

Here the CDR3 DNA reads TGTGCCAGTAGTGAAACCGGGACAGCAATTTACAATGAGCAGTTCTTC. Its protein product is CASSETGTAIYNEQFF. The rearrangement uses TRBV19 and TRBJ2-1; 7 bases are shared with TRBD1. The CDR3 has 16 amino acids. V trimming: 5 bases; J trimming: 4 bases; junction bases outside the gene matches: 11. Germline V gene lookup returns CDR1 LNHDA and CDR2 SQIVND (reference sequence).

The V and J genes are TRBV7-3 and TRBJ2-7, with D perhaps matching TRBD2 (6 bases). Germline V lookup: CDR1 SGHTA, CDR2 FQGTGA. V shed 5 bases and J shed 6 bases, with 14 bases lying between them. The CDR3 is 13 residues long. CDR3 sequence reads: CASSPELGGEQYF. Here the CDR3 DNA reads TGTGCCAGCAGCCCCGAACTGGGGGGCGAGCAGTACTTC.